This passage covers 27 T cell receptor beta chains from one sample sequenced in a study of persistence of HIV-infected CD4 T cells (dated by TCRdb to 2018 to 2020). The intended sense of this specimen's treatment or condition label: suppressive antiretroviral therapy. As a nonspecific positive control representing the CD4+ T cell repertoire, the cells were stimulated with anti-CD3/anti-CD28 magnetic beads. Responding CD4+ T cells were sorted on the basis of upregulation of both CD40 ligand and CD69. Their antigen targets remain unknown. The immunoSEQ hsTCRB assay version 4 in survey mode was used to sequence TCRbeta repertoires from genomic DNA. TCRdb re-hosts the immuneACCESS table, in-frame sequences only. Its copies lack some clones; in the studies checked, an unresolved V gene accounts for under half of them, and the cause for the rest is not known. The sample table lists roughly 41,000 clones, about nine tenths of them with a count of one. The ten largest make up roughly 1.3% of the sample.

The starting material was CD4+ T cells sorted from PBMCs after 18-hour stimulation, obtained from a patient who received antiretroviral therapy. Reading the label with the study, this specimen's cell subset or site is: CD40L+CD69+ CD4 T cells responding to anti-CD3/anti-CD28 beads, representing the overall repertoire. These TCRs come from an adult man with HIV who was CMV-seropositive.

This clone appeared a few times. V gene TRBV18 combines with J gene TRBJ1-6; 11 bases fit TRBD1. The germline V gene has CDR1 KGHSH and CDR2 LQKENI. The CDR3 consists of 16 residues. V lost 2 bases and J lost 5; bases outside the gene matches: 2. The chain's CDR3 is CASSPWDRGDNSPLHF. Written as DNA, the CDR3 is TGTGCCAGCTCACCATGGGACAGGGGGGATAATTCACCCCTCCACTTT.

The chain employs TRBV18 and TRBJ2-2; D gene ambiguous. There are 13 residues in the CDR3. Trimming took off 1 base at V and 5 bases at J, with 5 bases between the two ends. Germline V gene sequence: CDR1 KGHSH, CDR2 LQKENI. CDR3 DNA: TGTGCCAGCTCACCACAGACTACCGGGGAGCTGTTTTTT. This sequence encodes CASSPQTTGELFF.

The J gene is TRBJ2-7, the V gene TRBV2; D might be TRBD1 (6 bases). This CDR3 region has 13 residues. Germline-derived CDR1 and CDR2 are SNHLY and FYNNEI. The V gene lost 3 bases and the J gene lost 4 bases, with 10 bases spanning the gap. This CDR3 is CASSDEGVYEQYF. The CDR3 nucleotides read TGTGCCAGCAGTGATGAGGGGGTATACGAGCAGTACTTC.

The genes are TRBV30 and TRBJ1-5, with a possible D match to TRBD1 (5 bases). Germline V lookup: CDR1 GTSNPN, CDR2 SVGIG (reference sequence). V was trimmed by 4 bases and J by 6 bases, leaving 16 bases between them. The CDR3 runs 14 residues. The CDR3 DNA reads TGTGCCTGGACCGGGGGAGGGGTCAGTCAGCCCCAGCATTTT. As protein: CAWTGGGVSQPQHF.

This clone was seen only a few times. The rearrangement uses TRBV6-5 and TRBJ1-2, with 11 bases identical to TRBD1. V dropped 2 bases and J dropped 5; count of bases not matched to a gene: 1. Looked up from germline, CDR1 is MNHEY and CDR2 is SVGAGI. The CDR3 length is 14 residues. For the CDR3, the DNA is TGTGCCAGCAGTTACGGGACAGGGGGTTATGGCTACACCTTC. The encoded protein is CASSYGTGGYGYTF.

The CDR3 nucleotides are TGTGCCAGCTCACTCCTAGCGGGAGAGGTGGCAGATACGCAGTATTTT. Amino acids: CASSLLAGEVADTQYF. V gene TRBV18 combines with J gene TRBJ2-3; TRBD2 aligns across 10 bases. The J segment lost 4 bases and the V segment lost 4 bases, leaving 8 bases of the junction unmatched. The CDR3 sequence is 16 residues long. Germline V gene sequence: CDR1 KGHSH, CDR2 LQKENI. Looking up the rest from reference TRBV18 and TRBJ2-3 gives the full variable domain: NAGVMQNPRHLVRRRGQEARLRCSPMKGHSHVYWYRQLPEEGLKFMVYLQKENIIDESGMPKERFSAEFPKEGPSILRIQQVVRGDSAAYFCASSLLAGEVADTQYFGPGTRLTVL.

This CDR3 reads CASKLGGYTF. The CDR3 DNA is TGTGCCTCCAAGCTGGGGGGCTACACCTTC. The chain is built from TRBV30 and TRBJ1-2; D call uncertain. This CDR3 region has 10 residues. The germline V gene encodes CDR1 GTSNPN and CDR2 SVGIG (reference sequence). V was cut by 7 bases and J by 8 bases, with 11 bases left in between.

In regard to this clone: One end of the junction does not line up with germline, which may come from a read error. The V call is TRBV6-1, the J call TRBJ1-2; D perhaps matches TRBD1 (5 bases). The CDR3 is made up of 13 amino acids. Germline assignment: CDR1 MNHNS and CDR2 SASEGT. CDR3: CASSEAGRKSVNF. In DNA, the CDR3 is TGTGCCAGCAGTGAAGCGGGGCGGAAGAGTGTCAACTTC.

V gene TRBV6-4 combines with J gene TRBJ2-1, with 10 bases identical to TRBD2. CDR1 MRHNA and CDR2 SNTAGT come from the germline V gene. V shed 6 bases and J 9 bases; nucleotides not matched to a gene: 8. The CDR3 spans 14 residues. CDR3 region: CASSPGLAITEQFF. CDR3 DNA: TGTGCCAGCAGCCCGGGACTAGCGATTACTGAGCAGTTCTTC.

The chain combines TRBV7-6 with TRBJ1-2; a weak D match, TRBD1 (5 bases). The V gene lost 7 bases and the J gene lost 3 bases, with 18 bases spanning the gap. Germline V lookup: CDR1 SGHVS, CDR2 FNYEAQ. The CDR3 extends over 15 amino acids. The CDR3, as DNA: TGTGCCAGCACCCTCGGGGGAGCGGGGGACTATGGCTACACCTTC. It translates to CASTLGGAGDYGYTF.

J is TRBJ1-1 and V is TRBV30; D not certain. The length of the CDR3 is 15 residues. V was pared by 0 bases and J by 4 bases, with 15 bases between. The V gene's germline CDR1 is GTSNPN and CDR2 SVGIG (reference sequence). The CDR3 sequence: CAWSVRSMSGTEAFF. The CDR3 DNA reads TGTGCCTGGAGTGTACGTAGCATGTCGGGCACTGAAGCTTTCTTT.

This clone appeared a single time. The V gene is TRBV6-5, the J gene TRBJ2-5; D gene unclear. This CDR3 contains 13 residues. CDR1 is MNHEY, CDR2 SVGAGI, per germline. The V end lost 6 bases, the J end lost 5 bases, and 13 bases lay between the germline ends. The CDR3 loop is CASSSTGGETQYF. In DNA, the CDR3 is TGTGCCAGCAGCTCGACCGGTGGCGAGACCCAGTACTTC.

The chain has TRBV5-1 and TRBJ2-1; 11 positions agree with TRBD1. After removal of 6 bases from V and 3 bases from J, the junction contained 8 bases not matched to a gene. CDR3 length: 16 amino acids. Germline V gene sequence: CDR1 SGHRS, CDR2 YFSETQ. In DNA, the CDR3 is TGCGCCAGCACCCGCGGGACAGGGGGTAACTACAATGAGCAGTTCTTC. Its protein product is CASTRGTGGNYNEQFF. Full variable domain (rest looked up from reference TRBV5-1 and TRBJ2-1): KAGVTQTPRYLIKTRGQQVTLSCSPISGHRSVSWYQQTPGQGLQFLFEYFSETQRNKGNFPGRFSGRQFSNSRSEMNVSTLELGDSALYLCASTRGTGGNYNEQFFGPGTRLTVL.

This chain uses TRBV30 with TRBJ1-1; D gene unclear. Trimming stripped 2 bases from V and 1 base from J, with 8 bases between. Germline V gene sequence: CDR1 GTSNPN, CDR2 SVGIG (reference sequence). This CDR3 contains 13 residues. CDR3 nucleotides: TGTGCCTGGAGTAGCGTATCGAACACTGAAGCTTTCTTT. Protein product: CAWSSVSNTEAFF.

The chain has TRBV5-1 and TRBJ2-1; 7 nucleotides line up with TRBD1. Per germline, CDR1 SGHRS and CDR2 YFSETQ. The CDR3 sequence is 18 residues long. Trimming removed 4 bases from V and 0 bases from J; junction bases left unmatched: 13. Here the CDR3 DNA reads TGCGCCAGCAGCCAGCCCCGGGACAGCAAAAGCTCCTACAATGAGCAGTTCTTC. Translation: CASSQPRDSKSSYNEQFF. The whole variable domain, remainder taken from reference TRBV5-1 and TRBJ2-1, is KAGVTQTPRYLIKTRGQQVTLSCSPISGHRSVSWYQQTPGQGLQFLFEYFSETQRNKGNFPGRFSGRQFSNSRSEMNVSTLELGDSALYLCASSQPRDSKSSYNEQFFGPGTRLTVL.

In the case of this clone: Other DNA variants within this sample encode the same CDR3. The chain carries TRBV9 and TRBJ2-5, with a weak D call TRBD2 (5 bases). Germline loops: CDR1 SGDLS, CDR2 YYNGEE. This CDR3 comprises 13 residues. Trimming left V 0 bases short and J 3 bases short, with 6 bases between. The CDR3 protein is CASSVAREETQYF. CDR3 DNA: TGTGCCAGCAGCGTAGCGAGGGAAGAGACCCAGTACTTC.

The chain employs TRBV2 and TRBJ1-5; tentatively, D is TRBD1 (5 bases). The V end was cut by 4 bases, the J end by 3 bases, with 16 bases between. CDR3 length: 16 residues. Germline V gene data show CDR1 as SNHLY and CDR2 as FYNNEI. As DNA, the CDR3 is TGTGCCAGCAGTGGTCATGTGGGGGGGAACAATCAGCCCCAGCATTTT. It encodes CASSGHVGGNNQPQHF.

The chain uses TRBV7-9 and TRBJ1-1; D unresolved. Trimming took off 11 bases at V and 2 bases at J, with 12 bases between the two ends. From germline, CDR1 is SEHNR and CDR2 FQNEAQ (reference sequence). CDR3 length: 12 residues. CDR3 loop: CASHKSNTEAFF. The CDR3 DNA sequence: TGTGCCTCACACAAGTCCAACACTGAAGCTTTCTTT.

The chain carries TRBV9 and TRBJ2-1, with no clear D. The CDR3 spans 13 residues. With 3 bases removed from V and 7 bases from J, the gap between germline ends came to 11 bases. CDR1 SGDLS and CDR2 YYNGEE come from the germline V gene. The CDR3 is CASSATPPNEQFF. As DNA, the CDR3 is TGTGCCAGCAGCGCCACCCCGCCTAATGAGCAGTTCTTC.

Here the CDR3 reads CASSLQRLGTGNQPQHF. The CDR3 DNA reads as TGTGCCAGCAGCTTACAACGCCTCGGGACAGGCAATCAGCCCCAGCATTTT. The chain has TRBV7-8 and TRBJ1-5; 7 bases are a match to TRBD1. The CDR3 totals 17 residues. CDR1 and CDR2 from the germline V gene are SGHVS and FQNEAQ. The V gene end was trimmed by 2 bases and the J gene end by 2 bases; junction bases not matched to a gene: 9. The whole variable domain, remainder taken from reference TRBV7-8 and TRBJ1-5, is GAGVSQSPRYKVAKRGQDVALRCDPISGHVSLFWYQQALGQGPEFLTYFQNEAQLDKSGLPSDRFFAERPEGSVSTLKIQRTQQEDSAVYLCASSLQRLGTGNQPQHFGDGTRLSIL.

Here the CDR3 DNA reads TGTGCAAGCAACCCCCTAGCGGGTTACAATGAGCAGTTCTTC. Encoded protein: CASNPLAGYNEQFF. The rearrangement joins TRBV10-3 to TRBJ2-1; 8 bases match TRBD2. The CDR3 is 14 amino acids. Germline CDR1 is ENHRY and CDR2 is SYGVKD.

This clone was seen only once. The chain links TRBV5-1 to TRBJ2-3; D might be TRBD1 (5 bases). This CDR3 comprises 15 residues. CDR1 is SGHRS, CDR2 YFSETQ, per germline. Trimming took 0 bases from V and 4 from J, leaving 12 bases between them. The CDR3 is CASSLAQGGPDTQYF. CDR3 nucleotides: TGCGCCAGCAGCTTGGCCCAGGGTGGGCCAGATACGCAGTATTTT. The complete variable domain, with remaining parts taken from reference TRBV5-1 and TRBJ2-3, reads KAGVTQTPRYLIKTRGQQVTLSCSPISGHRSVSWYQQTPGQGLQFLFEYFSETQRNKGNFPGRFSGRQFSNSRSEMNVSTLELGDSALYLCASSLAQGGPDTQYFGPGTRLTVL.

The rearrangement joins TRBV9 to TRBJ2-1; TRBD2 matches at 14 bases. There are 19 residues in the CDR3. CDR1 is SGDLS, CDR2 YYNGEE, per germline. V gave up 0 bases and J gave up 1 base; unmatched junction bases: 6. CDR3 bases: TGTGCCAGCAGCGTAGGGGGACTAGCGGGGGCGCGTTCCTACAATGAGCAGTTCTTC. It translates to CASSVGGLAGARSYNEQFF.

Here the CDR3 reads CAWGLLNSGNTIYF. The CDR3 nucleotides are TGTGCCTGGGGACTCTTGAACTCTGGAAACACCATATATTTT. The chain joins TRBV30 to TRBJ1-3; D unresolved. V lost 5 bases to trimming and J lost 0 bases, with 11 bases between them. Germline CDR1 GTSNPN, CDR2 SVGIG (reference sequence). This CDR3 contains 14 residues.

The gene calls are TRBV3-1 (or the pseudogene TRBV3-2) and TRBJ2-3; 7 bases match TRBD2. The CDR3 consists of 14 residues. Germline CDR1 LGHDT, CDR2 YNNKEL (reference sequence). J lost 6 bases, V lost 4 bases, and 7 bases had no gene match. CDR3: CASSPRGSLDTQYF. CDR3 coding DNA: TGTGCCAGCAGCCCGCGGGGGTCCCTCGATACGCAGTATTTT.

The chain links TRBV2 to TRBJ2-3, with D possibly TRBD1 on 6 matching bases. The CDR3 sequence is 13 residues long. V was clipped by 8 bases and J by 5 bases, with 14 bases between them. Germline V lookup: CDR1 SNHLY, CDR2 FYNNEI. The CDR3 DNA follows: TGTGCCAGCGTCCGGATAGGGGGAGATACGCAGTATTTT. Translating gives CASVRIGGDTQYF. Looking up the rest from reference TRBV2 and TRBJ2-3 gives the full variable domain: EPEVTQTPSHQVTQMGQEVILRCVPISNHLYFYWYRQILGQKVEFLVSFYNNEISEKSEIFDDQFSVERPDGSNFTLKIRSTKLEDSAMYFCASVRIGGDTQYFGPGTRLTVL.

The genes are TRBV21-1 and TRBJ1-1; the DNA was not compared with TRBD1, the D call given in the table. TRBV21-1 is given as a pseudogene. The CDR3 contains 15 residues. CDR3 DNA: TGTGCCAGCAGCAAACCTCAGGGGCGAAACACTGAAGCTTTCTTT. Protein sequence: CASSKPQGRNTEAFF.